The clone carrying this TCR beta chain was counted only a few times. These data come from a study of spatial heterogeneity in lung cancer. Across the study: The donors comprised around 76 untreated early-stage non-small cell lung cancer patients.

Each TCR cDNA molecule bore a unique molecular identifier. TCRdb reprocessed the 5' RACE reads via MiXCR and lists one record per CDR3 protein. The table shows about 16,000 distinct CDR3 sequences, with roughly 6% occurring only once. Time point reported: blood at routine non-recurrence follow-up after resection. The receptor was isolated from a male donor with early-stage non-small cell lung cancer. Material: PBMCs, obtained at follow-up.

DNA of the CDR3: TGTGCCAGCAGCGGGGGGGCTACCGAAGGAGAGACCCAGTACTTC. This codes for CASSGGATEGETQYF. The chain is built from TRBV2 and TRBJ2-5, with TRBD2 matching 8 bases. Per germline, CDR1 SNHLY and CDR2 FYNNEI. V lost 6 bases, J lost 4 bases, and 10 bases stayed unmatched. The CDR3 has 15 residues.